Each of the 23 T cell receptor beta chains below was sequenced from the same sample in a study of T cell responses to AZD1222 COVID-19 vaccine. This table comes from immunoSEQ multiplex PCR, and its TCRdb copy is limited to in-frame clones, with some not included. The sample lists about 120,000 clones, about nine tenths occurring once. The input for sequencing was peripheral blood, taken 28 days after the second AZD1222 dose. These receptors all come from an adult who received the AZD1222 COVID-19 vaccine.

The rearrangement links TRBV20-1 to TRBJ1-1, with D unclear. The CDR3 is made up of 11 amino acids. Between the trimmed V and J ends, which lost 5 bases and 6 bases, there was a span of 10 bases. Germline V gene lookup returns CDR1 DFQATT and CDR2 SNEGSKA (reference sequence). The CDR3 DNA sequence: TGCAGTGCTCCCCGGTTCCCTGAAGCTTTCTTT. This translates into CSAPRFPEAFF.

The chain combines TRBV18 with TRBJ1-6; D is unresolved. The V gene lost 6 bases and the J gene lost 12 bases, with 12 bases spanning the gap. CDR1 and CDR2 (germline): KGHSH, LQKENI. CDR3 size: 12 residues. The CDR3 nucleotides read TGTGCCAGCTCCGACCGCGTCGGACCCCTCCACTTT. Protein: CASSDRVGPLHF.

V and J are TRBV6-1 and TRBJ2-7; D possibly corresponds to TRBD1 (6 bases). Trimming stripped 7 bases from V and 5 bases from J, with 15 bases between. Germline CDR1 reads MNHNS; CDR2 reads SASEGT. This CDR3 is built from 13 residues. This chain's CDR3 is CASNPTGYHEQYF. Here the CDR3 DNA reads TGTGCCAGCAACCCCACAGGGTACCACGAGCAGTACTTC.

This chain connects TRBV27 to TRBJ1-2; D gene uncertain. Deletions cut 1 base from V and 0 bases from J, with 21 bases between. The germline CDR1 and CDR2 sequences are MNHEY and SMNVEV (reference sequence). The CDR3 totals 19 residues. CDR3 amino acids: CASSLFSVPSGLTNYGYTF. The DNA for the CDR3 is TGTGCCAGCAGTTTATTCTCGGTCCCTTCAGGCTTAACTAACTATGGCTACACCTTC.

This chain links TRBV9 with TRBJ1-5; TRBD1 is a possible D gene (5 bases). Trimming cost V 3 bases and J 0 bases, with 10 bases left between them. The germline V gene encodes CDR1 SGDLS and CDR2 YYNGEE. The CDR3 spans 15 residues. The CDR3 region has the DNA TGTGCCAGCAGCGAGACAGCCTATAGCAATCAGCCCCAGCATTTT. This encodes CASSETAYSNQPQHF.

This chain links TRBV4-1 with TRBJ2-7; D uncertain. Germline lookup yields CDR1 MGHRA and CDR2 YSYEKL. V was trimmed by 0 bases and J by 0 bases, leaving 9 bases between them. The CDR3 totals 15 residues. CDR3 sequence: CASSQDHGASYEQYF. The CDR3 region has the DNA TGCGCCAGCAGCCAAGATCATGGAGCCTCCTACGAGCAGTACTTC.

The CDR3 coding sequence is TGTGCCAGCTCACCAGCTTTGGGGACGTCCCTTAACTATGGCTACACCTTC. Its protein is CASSPALGTSLNYGYTF. V usage is TRBV18 and J usage is TRBJ1-2, with TRBD1 as a possible D gene (5 bases). Trimming cost V 2 bases and J 1 base, with 17 bases left between them. The CDR3 has 17 residues. The V gene's germline CDR1 is KGHSH and CDR2 LQKENI.

CDR3 nucleotides: TGTGCCAGCAGTCAGTGGGGACAGGGGCTCTCTGAAGCTTTCTTT. It specifies CASSQWGQGLSEAFF. This sequence joins TRBV6-5 and TRBJ1-1; 10 nucleotides agree with TRBD1. Germline V gene lookup returns CDR1 MNHEY and CDR2 SVGAGI. The trim removed 5 bases at V and 6 bases at J, leaving 9 bases unmatched. The CDR3 is 15 amino acids.

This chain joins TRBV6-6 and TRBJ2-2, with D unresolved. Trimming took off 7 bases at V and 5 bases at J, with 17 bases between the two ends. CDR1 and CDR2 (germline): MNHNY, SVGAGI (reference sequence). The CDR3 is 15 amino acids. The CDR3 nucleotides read TGTGCCAGCAAACACCTAGGTTCGGCGACCGGGGAGCTGTTTTTT. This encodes CASKHLGSATGELFF.

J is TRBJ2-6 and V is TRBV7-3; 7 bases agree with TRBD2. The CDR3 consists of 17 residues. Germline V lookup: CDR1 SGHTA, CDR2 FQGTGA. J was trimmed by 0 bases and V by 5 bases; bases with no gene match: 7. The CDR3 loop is CASSPTGGGSGANVLTF. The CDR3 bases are TGTGCCAGCAGCCCAACTGGGGGGGGCTCTGGGGCCAACGTCCTGACTTTC.

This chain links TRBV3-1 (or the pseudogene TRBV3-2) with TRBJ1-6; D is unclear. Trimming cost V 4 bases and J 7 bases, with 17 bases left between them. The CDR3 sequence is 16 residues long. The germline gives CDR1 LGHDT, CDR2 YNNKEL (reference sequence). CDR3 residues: CASSPLRGSRNSPLHF. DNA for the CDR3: TGTGCCAGCAGCCCCCTTCGGGGTTCTAGGAATTCACCCCTCCACTTT.

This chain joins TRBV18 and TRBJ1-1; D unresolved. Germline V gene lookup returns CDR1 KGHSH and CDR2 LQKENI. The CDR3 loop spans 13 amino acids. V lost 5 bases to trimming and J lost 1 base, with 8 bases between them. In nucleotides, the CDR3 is TGTGCCAGCTCATCAGAAAGGAACACTGAAGCTTTCTTT. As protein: CASSSERNTEAFF.

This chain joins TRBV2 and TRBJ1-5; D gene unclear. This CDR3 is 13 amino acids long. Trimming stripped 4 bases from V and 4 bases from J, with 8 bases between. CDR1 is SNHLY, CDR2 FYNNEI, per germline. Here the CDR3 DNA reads TGTGCCAGCAGTGTCTTGGCTAATCAGCCCCAGCATTTT. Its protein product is CASSVLANQPQHF.

The CDR3 here is CASSLGQVYGYTF. The CDR3 nucleotides are TGTGCCAGCAGCCTGGGACAGGTCTATGGCTACACCTTC. The genes are TRBV6-2 or TRBV6-3 and TRBJ1-2, with 8 bases fitting TRBD1. The CDR3 covers 13 residues. Trimming removed 6 bases from V and 4 bases from J; junction bases left unmatched: 4. CDR1 is MNHEY and CDR2 is SVGEGT in the germline V gene.

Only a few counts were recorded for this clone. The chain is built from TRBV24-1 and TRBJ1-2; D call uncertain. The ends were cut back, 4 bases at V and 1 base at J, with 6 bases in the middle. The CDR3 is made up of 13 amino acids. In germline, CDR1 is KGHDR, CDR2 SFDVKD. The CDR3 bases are TGTGCCACCAGTGAAAGGGATAACTATGGCTACACCTTC. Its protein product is CATSERDNYGYTF.

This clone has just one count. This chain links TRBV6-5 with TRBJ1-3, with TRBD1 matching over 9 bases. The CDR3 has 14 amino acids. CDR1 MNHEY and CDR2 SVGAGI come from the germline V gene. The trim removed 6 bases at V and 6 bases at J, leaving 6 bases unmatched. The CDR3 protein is CASRLTGGENTIYF. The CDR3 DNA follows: TGTGCCAGCAGGCTAACAGGGGGCGAAAACACCATATATTTT.

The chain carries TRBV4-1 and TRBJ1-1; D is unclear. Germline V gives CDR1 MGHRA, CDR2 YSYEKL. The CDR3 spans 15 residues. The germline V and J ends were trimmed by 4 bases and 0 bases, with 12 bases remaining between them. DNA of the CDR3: TGCGCCAGCAGCCCACGGACGGCGATGAACACTGAAGCTTTCTTT. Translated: CASSPRTAMNTEAFF.

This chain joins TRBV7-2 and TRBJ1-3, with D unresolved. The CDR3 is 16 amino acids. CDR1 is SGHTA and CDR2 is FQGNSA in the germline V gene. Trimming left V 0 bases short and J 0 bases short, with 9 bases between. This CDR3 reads CASSLAARRSGNTIYF. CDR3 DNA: TGTGCCAGCAGCTTAGCGGCCCGCCGCTCTGGAAACACCATATATTTT.

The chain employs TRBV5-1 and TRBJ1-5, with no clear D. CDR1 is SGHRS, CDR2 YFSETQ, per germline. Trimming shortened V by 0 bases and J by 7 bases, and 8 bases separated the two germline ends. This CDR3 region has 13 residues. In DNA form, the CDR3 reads TGCGCCAGCAGCTTGGAGTCGGAGCAGCCCCAGCATTTT. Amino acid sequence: CASSLESEQPQHF.

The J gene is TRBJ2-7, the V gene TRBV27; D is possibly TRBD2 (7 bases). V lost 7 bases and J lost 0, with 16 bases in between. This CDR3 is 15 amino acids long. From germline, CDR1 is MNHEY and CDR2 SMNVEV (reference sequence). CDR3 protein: CASTPLGGGSYEQYF. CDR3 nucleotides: TGTGCCAGCACACCCTTAGGGGGGGGCTCCTACGAGCAGTACTTC.

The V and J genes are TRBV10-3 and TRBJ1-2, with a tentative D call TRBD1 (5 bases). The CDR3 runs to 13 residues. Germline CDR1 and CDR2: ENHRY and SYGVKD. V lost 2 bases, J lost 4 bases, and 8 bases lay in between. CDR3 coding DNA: TGTGCCATCAGTGAGGGGGGTACCTATGGCTACACCTTC. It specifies CAISEGGTYGYTF.

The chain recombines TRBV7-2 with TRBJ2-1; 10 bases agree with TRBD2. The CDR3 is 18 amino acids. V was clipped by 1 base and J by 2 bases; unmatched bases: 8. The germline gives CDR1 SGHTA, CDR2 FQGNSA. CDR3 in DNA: TGTGCCAGCAGCTTAGTTAGCGGGGGGCGTCTAGCCTACAATGAGCAGTTCTTC. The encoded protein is CASSLVSGGRLAYNEQFF.

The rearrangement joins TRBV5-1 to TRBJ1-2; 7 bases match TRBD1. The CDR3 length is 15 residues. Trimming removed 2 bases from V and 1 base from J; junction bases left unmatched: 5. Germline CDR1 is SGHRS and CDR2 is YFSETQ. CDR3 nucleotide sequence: TGCGCCAGCAGCTTCTACCGGGACAGTAACTATGGCTACACCTTC. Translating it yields CASSFYRDSNYGYTF.